This record concerns one T cell receptor (beta chain) sequence. No antigen is known for it. J lost 0 bases, V lost 6 bases, and 5 bases had no gene match. Per the germline V gene, CDR1 is SGHVS and CDR2 is FQNEAQ. CDR3 length equals 14 residues. Profiling relied on immunoSEQ multiplex PCR, and the TCRdb table lists in-frame clones only, not all of them. Of around 100,000 clones listed, about 91% are singletons. The sample comes from a study of T cell responses to AZD1222 COVID-19 vaccine. Study-wide results and caveats: Spike-spanning, vaccine-associated CD4 TCRs were dominant at 160-218 and 743-854. The donors showed a predominance of white British ancestry and of females, with possible underestimation of clonal diversity.

The TCR originated in an adult who received the AZD1222 COVID-19 vaccine. This chain connects TRBV7-8 to TRBJ2-7; the match to TRBD1 covers 7 bases. The source was peripheral blood, collected 28 days after the second AZD1222 dose. In nucleotides, the CDR3 is TGTGCCAGCAGTCTGGGGACAGCCTCCTACGAGCAGTACTTC. As protein: CASSLGTASYEQYF.